This TCR beta chain was observed in a study of T cells in Graves' hyperthyroidism and ophthalmopathy. Study context: Peripheral blood sampling occurred at initial diagnosis, before any treatment.

Patients with uncontrolled infections, other autoimmune diseases, pregnancy or lactation were excluded. TCR beta CDR3 regions were amplified from RNA transcripts. TCR CDR3 regions were first amplified by RT-PCR with HTBI primers. MiXCR, run by TCRdb on the multiplex PCR reads, gives a single entry per CDR3 protein. The sample has about 350,000 distinct CDR3 sequences; about 15% are singletons. The V and J ends lost 6 bases and 2 bases, in that order; junction bases with no gene match: 10. The CDR3 length is 16 residues. Germline CDR1 and CDR2: SNHLY and FYNNEI. Notes on this clonotype: The antigen is not known.

The study's findings and limits: The model foresaw ophthalmopathy a median approximately 6.1 months prior to onset.

The source of this sequence is a woman in her twenties or thirties with Graves' hyperthyroidism. The chain combines TRBV2 with TRBJ2-1; 7 bases line up with TRBD2. Source material: blood. The CDR3 reads CASRGSGRGTYNEQFF. The CDR3 coding sequence is TGTGCCAGCAGGGGTAGCGGGCGCGGGACCTACAATGAGCAGTTCTTC.